Given below is one T cell receptor (beta chain) in context. The ends were cut back, 6 bases at V and 3 bases at J, with 17 bases in the middle. Per germline, CDR1 MNHEY and CDR2 SVGAGI. The CDR3 is made up of 15 amino acids. The data are from a study of blood T cell repertoires in COVID-19. Turning to the study itself: Specimens from acute and convalescent COVID-19 originated in the United States, Italy and Spain. PBMCs, B-cell-depleted T cells, or T cells provided the cDNA or gDNA that made up the material.

In the source study's methods: Reference gene primer amplification gave nucleated cell count estimates. Here immunoSEQ multiplex PCR was the method, and the copy in TCRdb shows in-frame clones only, minus some. The V and J calls and clone size come from that table; D and trimming were worked out from the DNA. The table includes about 100,000 clones, 65% to 90% detected once. The sequencing sample was made of peripheral blood. The chain combines TRBV6-5 with TRBJ1-1; maybe TRBD1 (5 bases). The source is a man at least 80 years old with active or convalescent COVID-19. This chain's CDR3 is CASRLSWDWDTEAFF. The CDR3 DNA reads as TGTGCCAGCAGACTTAGTTGGGACTGGGACACTGAAGCTTTCTTT.